The present TCR beta chain was sequenced within a study of breast tumors, draining lymph nodes, adjacent tissues. Points from the study as a whole: Luminal-like breast cancer showed significantly higher tumor–nontumor repertoire similarity than basal-like. Tumors had less TCR diversity than lymph nodes, more than nontumor tissue. The data were judged consistent with most tumor T cells coming from lymph node and expanding in tumor. Tumor T cell lymph node origin was a supported hypothesis, not proven.

In germline, CDR1 is DFQATT, CDR2 SNEGSKA (reference sequence). The CDR3 is 17 amino acids. V lost 1 base and J lost 0; bases outside the gene matches: 9. About this clonotype itself: Its antigen is as yet unknown.

Axillary draining lymph nodes of breast cancer patients supplied the node samples. TCRdb called the multiplex PCR reads again in MiXCR, with one record for every CDR3 protein. The repertoire includes approximately 210,000 distinct CDR3 sequences, about 30% of them detected once, and 1.4% sits in the top ten. The sequenced sample consisted of axillary lymph node tissue. This clonotype was obtained from a female donor with breast cancer. Some clones in this sample may be carry-over from other donors' samples. The chain employs TRBV20-1 and TRBJ2-3; 8 nucleotides agree with TRBD2. The chain's CDR3 is CSARAPTSGRSTDTQYF. CDR3 DNA sequence: TGCAGTGCTAGAGCTCCCACTAGCGGACGCAGCACAGATACGCAGTATTTT.